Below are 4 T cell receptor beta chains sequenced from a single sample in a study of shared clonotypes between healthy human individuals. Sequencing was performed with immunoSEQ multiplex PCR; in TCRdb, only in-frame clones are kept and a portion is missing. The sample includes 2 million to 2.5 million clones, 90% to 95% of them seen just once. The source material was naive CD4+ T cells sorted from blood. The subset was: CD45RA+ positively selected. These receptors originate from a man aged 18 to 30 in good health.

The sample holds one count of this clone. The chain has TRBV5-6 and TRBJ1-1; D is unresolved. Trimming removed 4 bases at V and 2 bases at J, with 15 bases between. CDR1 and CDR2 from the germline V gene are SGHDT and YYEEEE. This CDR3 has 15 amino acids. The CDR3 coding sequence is TGTGCCAGCAGCCTTCGTCGCGCTTTAAACACTGAAGCTTTCTTT. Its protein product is CASSLRRALNTEAFF. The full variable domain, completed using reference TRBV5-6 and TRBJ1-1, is DAGVTQSPTHLIKTRGQQVTLRCSPKSGHDTVSWYQQALGQGPQFIFQYYEEEERQRGNFPDRFSGHQFPNYSSELNVNALLLGDSALYLCASSLRRALNTEAFFGQGTRLTVV.

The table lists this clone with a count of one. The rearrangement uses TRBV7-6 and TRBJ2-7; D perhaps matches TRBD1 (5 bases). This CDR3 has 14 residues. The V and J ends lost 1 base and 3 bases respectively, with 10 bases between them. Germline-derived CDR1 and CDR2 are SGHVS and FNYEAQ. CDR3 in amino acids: CASSLGGGYYEQYF. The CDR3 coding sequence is TGTGCCAGCAGCTTAGGGGGCGGATACTACGAGCAGTACTTC.

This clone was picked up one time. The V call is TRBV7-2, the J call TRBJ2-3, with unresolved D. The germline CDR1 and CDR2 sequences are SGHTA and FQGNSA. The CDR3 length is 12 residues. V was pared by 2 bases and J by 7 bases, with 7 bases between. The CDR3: CASSLWGNTQYF. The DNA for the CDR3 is TGTGCCAGCAGCTTATGGGGAAATACGCAGTATTTT.

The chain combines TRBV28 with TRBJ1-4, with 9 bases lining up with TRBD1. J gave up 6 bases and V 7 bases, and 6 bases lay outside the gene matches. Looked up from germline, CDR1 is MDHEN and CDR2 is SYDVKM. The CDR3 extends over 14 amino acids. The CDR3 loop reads CASNLDRGYEKLFF. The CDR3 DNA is TGTGCCAGCAATTTGGACAGGGGCTATGAAAAACTGTTTTTT.